Presented here are 32 T cell receptor beta chains from one specimen sequenced in a study of T cells in Graves' hyperthyroidism and ophthalmopathy. Template material for amplifying TCR beta CDR3 regions consisted of RNA transcripts. The TCR CDR3 was amplified in a first-round RT-PCR using the HTBI primer set. Using its own MiXCR run on the multiplex PCR reads, TCRdb lists one record per CDR3 protein. The table records hundreds of thousands of distinct CDR3 sequences, approximately 19% of them present only once. The source material was blood. The receptors were sampled from a man aged 50 or older with Graves' ophthalmopathy.

The CDR3 loop is CSVRTAYEQYF. CDR3 DNA sequence: TGCAGCGTGAGGACAGCCTACGAGCAGTACTTC. The chain has TRBV29-1 and TRBJ2-7; a possible D gene is TRBD1 (6 bases). The germline V gene encodes CDR1 SQVTM and CDR2 ANQGSEA. The CDR3 sequence is 11 residues long. V lost 6 bases and J 2 bases, leaving 8 bases between the germline ends.

The gene calls are TRBV6-5 and TRBJ1-1, with a weak D call TRBD1 (6 bases). Germline-derived CDR1 and CDR2 are MNHEY and SVGAGI. The CDR3 covers 17 residues. V lost 2 bases, J lost 5 bases, and 21 bases lay in between. The CDR3 region is CASSYTRTATSGTEAFF. Written as DNA, the CDR3 is TGTGCCAGCAGTTACACAAGGACAGCTACAAGCGGGACTGAAGCTTTCTTT.

J is TRBJ2-5 and V is TRBV29-1; D remains ambiguous. The J call may not be correct, given that the DNA end is closer to TRBJ2-1. The germline V gene has CDR1 SQVTM and CDR2 ANQGSEA. The CDR3 loop spans 12 amino acids. This CDR3 is CSVEDSRETQFF. CDR3 DNA sequence: TGCAGCGTTGAAGATAGTCGAGAGACACAGTTCTTC.

This clonotype came up many times. The CDR3 coding sequence is TGTGCCAGCCAACAGGGGGGGGGCTACGAGCAGTACTTC. It is translated as CASQQGGGYEQYF. The V and J genes are TRBV28 and TRBJ2-7; weak D call: TRBD1 (8 bases). Trimming shortened V by 8 bases and J by 3 bases, and 14 bases separated the two germline ends. The germline V gene encodes CDR1 MDHEN and CDR2 SYDVKM. This CDR3 region has 13 residues.

This clonotype was seen at least ten times. V gene TRBV5-1 combines with J gene TRBJ1-3; D unclear. V was pared by 0 bases and J by 0 bases, with 10 bases between. Per the germline V gene, CDR1 is SGHRS and CDR2 is YFSETQ. This CDR3 contains 16 residues. The CDR3 spells CASSLEGKSSGNTIYF. CDR3 coding DNA: TGCGCCAGCAGCTTGGAGGGCAAGAGCTCTGGAAACACCATATATTTT. Full variable domain (remainder filled in from reference TRBV5-1 and TRBJ1-3): KAGVTQTPRYLIKTRGQQVTLSCSPISGHRSVSWYQQTPGQGLQFLFEYFSETQRNKGNFPGRFSGRQFSNSRSEMNVSTLELGDSALYLCASSLEGKSSGNTIYFGEGSWLTVV.

In this sample, this clonotype turned up many times. This sequence joins TRBV6-6 and TRBJ2-7, with D unclear. The CDR3 is 13 amino acids. Per germline, CDR1 MNHNY and CDR2 SVGAGI (reference sequence). V dropped 2 bases and J dropped 4 bases, with 9 bases sitting between them. CDR3 residues: CASSYLKLYEQYF. CDR3 coding DNA: TGTGCCAGCAGTTACCTTAAACTGTACGAGCAGTACTTC.

V gene TRBV10-3 combines with J gene TRBJ2-1; 9 positions match TRBD1. Germline CDR1 reads ENHRY; CDR2 reads SYGVKD. J was trimmed by 0 bases and V by 10 bases; bases with no gene match: 7. The CDR3 covers 15 residues. The CDR3 DNA reads TGTGCCACCGGGACAGGGTTGGCCTCCTACAATGAGCAGTTCTTC. It yields the protein CATGTGLASYNEQFF.

J is TRBJ1-5 and V is TRBV4-1; no clear D. The V end lost 6 bases, the J end lost 3 bases, and 12 bases lay between the germline ends. Germline V lookup: CDR1 MGHRA, CDR2 YSYEKL. CDR3 length: 14 residues. CDR3 DNA: TGCGCCAGCAGTGACGGAGGTCTCAATCAGCCCCAGCATTTT. It translates to CASSDGGLNQPQHF.

This clonotype was found many times. The chain recombines TRBV2 with TRBJ1-2, with a tentative D call TRBD1 (6 bases). The CDR3 totals 13 residues. Trimming left V 6 bases short and J 6 bases short, with 14 bases between. Germline V gene lookup returns CDR1 SNHLY and CDR2 FYNNEI. The CDR3 DNA reads TGTGCCAGCAGGACAGGCCTGTGGGATGGCTACACCTTC. Protein: CASRTGLWDGYTF.

This clonotype was counted only a few times. J is TRBJ1-5 and V is TRBV6-2 or TRBV6-3, with a possible D match to TRBD1 (6 bases). CDR3 size: 16 residues. V was trimmed by 6 bases and J by 0 bases, leaving 15 bases between them. Germline CDR1 and CDR2: MNHEY and SVGEGT. CDR3: CASRTDRLNSNQPQHF. In DNA form, the CDR3 reads TGTGCCAGCAGGACGGACAGACTAAATAGCAATCAGCCCCAGCATTTT.

This clonotype appeared many times. The rearrangement joins TRBV7-9 to TRBJ2-1; TRBD1 matches at 7 bases. V was clipped by 5 bases and J by 8 bases; unmatched bases: 12. CDR1 and CDR2 (germline): SEHNR, FQNEAQ (reference sequence). This CDR3 has 15 amino acids. CDR3: CASSQGVDGVHEQFF. In DNA form, the CDR3 reads TGTGCCAGCAGCCAGGGGGTTGATGGAGTACATGAGCAGTTCTTC.

This clonotype was seen a handful of times. This chain joins TRBV4-2 and TRBJ2-2, with 9 bases aligning to TRBD1. Germline loops: CDR1 LGHNA, CDR2 YNFKEQ. The trim removed 5 bases at V and 6 bases at J, leaving 10 bases unmatched. This CDR3 comprises 16 residues. In DNA, the CDR3 is TGTGCCAGCAGCGGTGCCGGGACAGGGAGGTCCGGGGAGCTGTTTTTT. Protein: CASSGAGTGRSGELFF.

The chain is built from TRBV20-1 and TRBJ2-1; the D gene is possibly TRBD2 (5 bases). Trimming removed 3 bases at V and 7 bases at J, with 13 bases between. Germline values: CDR1 DFQATT, CDR2 SNEGSKA (reference sequence). This CDR3 is 13 amino acids long. Here the CDR3 DNA reads TGCAGTGCTAGGCCCCGGGGAATAAATGAGCAGTTCTTC. Protein product: CSARPRGINEQFF.

In this sample, this clonotype turned up many times. The V call is TRBV2, the J call TRBJ2-7; perhaps TRBD1 as D (6 bases). V dropped 7 bases and J dropped 4 bases, with 17 bases sitting between them. CDR3 length: 14 residues. Germline values: CDR1 SNHLY, CDR2 FYNNEI. DNA of the CDR3: TGTGCCAGCAACCGAGACAGGACCTCTTACGAGCAGTACTTC. This codes for CASNRDRTSYEQYF.

This clonotype occurred many times. The rearrangement joins TRBV20-1 to TRBJ2-7; D is possibly TRBD2 (6 bases). Per germline, CDR1 DFQATT and CDR2 SNEGSKA (reference sequence). V gave up 5 bases and J gave up 6 bases, with 17 bases separating them. There are 13 residues in the CDR3. The CDR3 nucleotides read TGCAGTGCTGCCTACAAGGGAGGTGGCGAGCAGTACTTC. Amino acid sequence: CSAAYKGGGEQYF.

This clonotype showed up many times. The chain links TRBV10-3 to TRBJ2-6; 7 bases line up with TRBD1. The CDR3 contains 17 residues. Trimming at V came to 8 bases and at J to 0 bases, leaving 10 bases not matched to a gene. CDR1 ENHRY and CDR2 SYGVKD come from the germline V gene. The CDR3 DNA reads TGTGCCATCGGAAAATCAGGGGGAACCTCTGGGGCCAACGTCCTGACTTTC. Translated: CAIGKSGGTSGANVLTF.

This clonotype was found many times. The V call is TRBV7-3, the J call TRBJ2-1, with 8 bases fitting TRBD2. Germline V gene data show CDR1 as SGHTA and CDR2 as FQGTGA. This CDR3 region has 13 residues. J was trimmed by 7 bases and V by 5 bases; bases with no gene match: 4. The CDR3 DNA follows: TGTGCCAGCAGCACCGGGACTAGGAATGAGCAGTTCTTC. It yields the protein CASSTGTRNEQFF.

The rearrangement uses TRBV20-1 and TRBJ1-4, with 7 bases identical to TRBD1. The CDR3 runs to 14 residues. Germline V gene data show CDR1 as DFQATT and CDR2 as SNEGSKA (reference sequence). V gave up 3 bases and J gave up 7 bases; unmatched junction bases: 8. The CDR3: CSASRGGEGEKLFF. Here the CDR3 DNA reads TGCAGTGCTAGCCGAGGGGGCGAAGGTGAAAAACTGTTTTTT.

The gene calls are TRBV5-1 and TRBJ2-1; no firm D call. V lost 0 bases, J lost 0 bases, and 10 bases lay in between. Germline V lookup: CDR1 SGHRS, CDR2 YFSETQ. The CDR3 length is 16 residues. CDR3 in DNA: TGCGCCAGCAGCTTGGCCCCCCCCAGCTCCTACAATGAGCAGTTCTTC. This sequence encodes CASSLAPPSSYNEQFF. Full variable domain (missing parts from reference TRBV5-1 and TRBJ2-1): KAGVTQTPRYLIKTRGQQVTLSCSPISGHRSVSWYQQTPGQGLQFLFEYFSETQRNKGNFPGRFSGRQFSNSRSEMNVSTLELGDSALYLCASSLAPPSSYNEQFFGPGTRLTVL.

The V call is TRBV27, the J call TRBJ2-1; 7 bases map to TRBD2. This CDR3 is 15 amino acids long. Trimming at V came to 1 base and at J to 4 bases, leaving 4 bases not matched to a gene. Germline CDR1 MNHEY, CDR2 SMNVEV (reference sequence). The CDR3 sequence is CASSLLTSVYNEQFF. CDR3 nucleotides: TGTGCCAGCAGTTTATTAACTAGCGTTTACAATGAGCAGTTCTTC.

The chain is built from TRBV28 and TRBJ1-5; tentatively, D is TRBD1 (6 bases). The CDR3 sequence is 15 residues long. Trimming stripped 6 bases from V and 2 bases from J, with 14 bases between. The V gene's germline CDR1 is MDHEN and CDR2 SYDVKM. The CDR3 DNA follows: TGTGCCAGCAGAGGTAGCAGGGGAGGCAATCAGCCCCAGCATTTT. Its translation: CASRGSRGGNQPQHF.

The chain combines TRBV20-1 with TRBJ1-2; 10 nucleotides align to TRBD1. Per germline, CDR1 DFQATT and CDR2 SNEGSKA (reference sequence). This CDR3 spans 14 amino acids. CDR3 DNA sequence: TGCAGCCTCTGGGAATTGACAGGGGGCGATGGCTACACCTTC. Its protein is CSLWELTGGDGYTF.

This clonotype was seen repeatedly, ten times or more. The chain uses TRBV5-4 and TRBJ2-7; 7 bases map to TRBD1. The germline gives CDR1 SGHNT, CDR2 YYREEE (reference sequence). The CDR3 spans 14 residues. V lost 7 bases and J lost 2; bases outside the gene matches: 9. The CDR3 reads CASSMGQGAYEQYF. CDR3 DNA sequence: TGTGCCAGCTCCATGGGCCAGGGGGCCTACGAGCAGTACTTC.

The table lists this clonotype with many counts. The chain joins TRBV30 to TRBJ2-7; D gene ambiguous. Looked up from germline, CDR1 is GTSNPN and CDR2 is SVGIG (reference sequence). Trimming took 0 bases from V and 5 from J, leaving 8 bases between them. The CDR3 loop spans 12 amino acids. CDR3 sequence reads: CAWSVLGNEQYF. The CDR3 coding sequence is TGTGCCTGGAGTGTACTTGGGAACGAGCAGTACTTC.

The V and J genes are TRBV7-9 and TRBJ1-6; D not certain. This CDR3 has 12 amino acids. The V and J ends lost 5 bases and 6 bases respectively, with 5 bases between them. Looked up from germline, CDR1 is SEHNR and CDR2 is FQNEAQ (reference sequence). The CDR3 loop is CASSVSNSPLHF. The CDR3 DNA is TGTGCCAGCAGCGTTAGTAATTCACCCCTCCACTTT.

This clonotype was seen repeatedly, ten times or more. This chain links TRBV7-8 with TRBJ2-1; 15 nucleotides align to TRBD2. Looked up from germline, CDR1 is SGHVS and CDR2 is FQNEAQ. Trimming took 5 bases from V and 8 from J; bases not matched to a gene: 10. CDR3 size: 17 residues. This CDR3 is CASSRTSGREYLDEQFF. CDR3 bases: TGTGCCAGCAGCCGGACTAGCGGGAGGGAATACCTCGATGAGCAGTTCTTC.

This clonotype showed up just a few times. The chain has TRBV10-3 and TRBJ2-7, with D unresolved. The CDR3 is 13 amino acids. V shed 2 bases and J shed 2 bases, with 7 bases lying between them. Germline V gene lookup returns CDR1 ENHRY and CDR2 SYGVKD. CDR3 DNA sequence: TGTGCCATCAGTGAGGGTACTCCCTACGAGCAGTACTTC. This codes for CAISEGTPYEQYF.

This clonotype showed up just once. This chain uses TRBV9 with TRBJ2-7; TRBD2 agrees at 7 bases. V lost 4 bases to trimming and J lost 3 bases; unmatched junction nucleotides: 4. Germline CDR1 and CDR2: SGDLS and YYNGEE. The CDR3 extends over 13 amino acids. Here the CDR3 reads CASSPGGNYEQYF. CDR3 in DNA: TGTGCCAGCAGCCCGGGGGGTAACTACGAGCAGTACTTC.

J is TRBJ1-4 and V is TRBV20-1; TRBD1 aligns across 7 bases. Germline-derived CDR1 and CDR2 are DFQATT and SNEGSKA (reference sequence). Germline trimming cut 5 bases from V and 5 bases from J; bases unmatched to any gene: 8. The CDR3 runs 14 residues. The CDR3 nucleotides are TGCAGTGCTCGGACGAGGACAGGCAATGAAAAACTGTTTTTT. It translates to CSARTRTGNEKLFF.

This chain links TRBV9 with TRBJ2-7; TRBD2 is a possible D gene (5 bases). V was pared by 3 bases and J by 0 bases, with 13 bases between. The CDR3 runs to 15 residues. Germline V gene lookup returns CDR1 SGDLS and CDR2 YYNGEE. The CDR3 coding sequence is TGTGCCAGCAGCGAGGACTCCCGGAGCTCCTACGAGCAGTACTTC. This sequence encodes CASSEDSRSSYEQYF.

This clonotype appeared many times. DNA for the CDR3: TGCGCCAGCAGCTCAGGGACAGGGCCAGCCTATGGCTACACCTTC. It codes for CASSSGTGPAYGYTF. The V and J genes are TRBV5-1 and TRBJ1-2; 9 bases match TRBD1. Germline V gene data show CDR1 as SGHRS and CDR2 as YFSETQ. This CDR3 has 15 residues. J gave up 4 bases and V 3 bases, and 7 bases lay outside the gene matches.

The V and J genes are TRBV6-1 and TRBJ1-2; D uncertain. CDR3 size: 13 residues. Trimming pared 7 bases from V and 5 bases from J, leaving 14 bases between. CDR1 MNHNS and CDR2 SASEGT come from the germline V gene. Here the CDR3 DNA reads TGTGCCAGCATCCTGACTAGCTCTTATGGCTACACCTTC. This codes for CASILTSSYGYTF.